This T cell receptor beta chain was found in a study of T cell responses to AZD1222 COVID-19 vaccine. Study-level points and caveats: Among the donors, most were white British and more were female, and clonal diversity was possibly underestimated.

Only in-frame clones appear in the TCRdb table, and some are missing; sequencing was by immunoSEQ multiplex PCR. In the table there are approximately 110,000 clones, under 90% of which are singletons. Of note for this clone: The target antigen is unknown.

The CDR3 is 13 residues long. Trimming took 0 bases from V and 8 from J, leaving 10 bases between them. Germline-derived CDR1 and CDR2 are GTSNPN and SVGIG (reference sequence). This TCR came from an adult in good health. The chain has TRBV30 and TRBJ1-4; D is ambiguous. The sample in question was peripheral blood, obtained on day 0 of AZD1222 vaccination. The CDR3 coding sequence is TGTGCCTGGAGTGTAATGATGGACGAAAAACTGTTTTTT. Its translation: CAWSVMMDEKLFF.